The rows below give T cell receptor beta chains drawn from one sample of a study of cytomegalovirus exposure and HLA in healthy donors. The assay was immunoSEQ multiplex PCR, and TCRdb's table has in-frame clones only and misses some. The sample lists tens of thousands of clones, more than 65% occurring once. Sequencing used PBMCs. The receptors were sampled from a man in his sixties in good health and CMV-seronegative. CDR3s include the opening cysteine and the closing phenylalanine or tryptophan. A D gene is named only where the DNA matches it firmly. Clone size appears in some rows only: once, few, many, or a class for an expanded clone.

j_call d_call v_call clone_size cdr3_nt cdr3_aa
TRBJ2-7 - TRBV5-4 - TGTGCCAGCAGCCAACCGGTCAAGGCCGGAGAGAACTACGAGCAGTACTTC CASSQPVKAGENYEQYF
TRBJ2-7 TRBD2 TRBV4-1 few TGCGCCAGCAGCCAAGATTACCGGGGGGGCTCCTACGAGCAGTACTTC CASSQDYRGGSYEQYF
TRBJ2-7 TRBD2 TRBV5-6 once TGTGCCAGCAGCTTTTGGACTAGCGGGAAATACGAGCAGTACTTC CASSFWTSGKYEQYF
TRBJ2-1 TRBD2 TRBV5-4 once TGTGCCAGCAGCTTCGGCGGGAGCACCTACAATGAGCAGTTCTTC CASSFGGSTYNEQFF
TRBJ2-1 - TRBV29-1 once TGCAGCGTTCTCTGGGGCGAGGAGCAGTTCTTC CSVLWGEEQFF
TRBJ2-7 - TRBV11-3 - TGTGCCAGCAGCCCCGGGGGTTCGAGCCACGAGCAGTACTTC CASSPGGSSHEQYF
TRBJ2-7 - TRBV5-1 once TGCGCCAGCAGCTTGGCCCCGGGGGTGTACGAGCAGTACTTC CASSLAPGVYEQYF
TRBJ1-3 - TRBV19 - TGTGCCAGCAGGGACTCCCGAAGACCTGGAAACACCATATATTTT CASRDSRRPGNTIYF
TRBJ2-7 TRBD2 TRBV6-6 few TGTGCCAGCAGCGCCGGGACTAGCGGATACGAGCAGTACTTC CASSAGTSGYEQYF
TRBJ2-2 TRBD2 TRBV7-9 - TGTGCCAGCAGCTTACCTCTAGCGGGAGGAGCGGACACCGGGGAGCTGTTTTTT CASSLPLAGGADTGELFF
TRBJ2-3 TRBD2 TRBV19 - TGTGCCAGTAGTAGCCTAGCGGGAGGGACAGATACGCAGTATTTT CASSSLAGGTDTQYF
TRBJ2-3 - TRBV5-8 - TGTGCCAGCAGGTTCCTCGGGAATACGCAGTATTTT CASRFLGNTQYF
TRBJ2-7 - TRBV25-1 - TGTGCCAGTAAGACGGGCTACGAGCAGTACTTC CASKTGYEQYF
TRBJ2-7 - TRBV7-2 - TGCGCCAGCAGCTTAGACTTGTACGAGCAGTACTTC CASSLDLYEQYF
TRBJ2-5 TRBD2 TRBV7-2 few TGTGCCAGCAGCTTAGTGGGCAGCCGATCAAGCGGGAGGACCCAGTACTTC CASSLVGSRSSGRTQYF
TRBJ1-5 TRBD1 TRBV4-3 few TGCGCCAGCAGCCGAGGGACAGGGGGAAATCAGCCCCAGCATTTT CASSRGTGGNQPQHF
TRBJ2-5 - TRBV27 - TGTGCCAGCAGTTTATCGCAGGGAAGAGGAGAGACCCAGTACTTC CASSLSQGRGETQYF
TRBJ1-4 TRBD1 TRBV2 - TGTGCCAGCAGTGGGACAGGGACCCCTAATGAAAAACTGTTTTTT CASSGTGTPNEKLFF
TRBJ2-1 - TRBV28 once TGTGCCAGTACCCCCTCGGGAACACACAATGAGCAGTTCTTC CASTPSGTHNEQFF
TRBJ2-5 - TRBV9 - TGTGCCAGCAGCGCGACAGCTGGGTACCAAGAGACCCAGTACTTC CASSATAGYQETQYF
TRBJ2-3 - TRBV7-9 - TGTGCCAGCAGCCGCCCCACTAGCTCTGAGTATACGCAGTATTTT CASSRPTSSEYTQYF
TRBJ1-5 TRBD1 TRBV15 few TGTGCCACCAGCAGAGATTACAGGGGTAGTCAGCCCCAGCATTTT CATSRDYRGSQPQHF
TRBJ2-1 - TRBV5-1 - TGCGCCAGCAGCTTGGCGGGACAAGCCTACAATGAGCAGTTCTTC CASSLAGQAYNEQFF
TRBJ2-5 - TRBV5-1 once TGCGCCAGCAGCCCCGGCCCGGGTCTGCCTGGAGAGACCCAGTACTTC CASSPGPGLPGETQYF
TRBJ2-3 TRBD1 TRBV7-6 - TGTGCCAGCAGCTTAGGGGACAGGGGGAAAGATACGCAGTATTTT CASSLGDRGKDTQYF
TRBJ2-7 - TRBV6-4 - TGTGCCAGCAAAAAATGGCCGACCTCGGGGGAGCAGTACTTC CASKKWPTSGEQYF
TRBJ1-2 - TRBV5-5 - TGTGCCAGCAGCTTGGAACAGGGTCCCTATGGCTACACCTTC CASSLEQGPYGYTF
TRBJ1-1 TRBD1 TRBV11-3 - TGTGCCAGCAGCTATACAGGGGGGAACACTGAAGCTTTCTTT CASSYTGGNTEAFF
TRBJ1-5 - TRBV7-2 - TGTGCCAGCAGCCACGGGAGGGGACGGCGCAATCAGCCCCAGCATTTT CASSHGRGRRNQPQHF
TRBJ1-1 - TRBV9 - TGTGCCAGCAGCCCCCGGACACAAAACACTGAAGCTTTCTTT CASSPRTQNTEAFF
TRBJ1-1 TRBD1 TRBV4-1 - TGCGCCAGCAGCCAGCGGGACAGGGCTCCCACTGAAGCTTTCTTT CASSQRDRAPTEAFF
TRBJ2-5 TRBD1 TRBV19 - TGTGCCAGTAGTTCAATCCGGGACAGCCAAGAGACCCAGTACTTC CASSSIRDSQETQYF
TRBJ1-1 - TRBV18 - TGTGCCAGCTCACCTCTGGAAGGGGATGAAGCTTTCTTT CASSPLEGDEAFF
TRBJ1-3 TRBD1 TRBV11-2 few TGTGCCAGCAGCCTCAGGACAGGCTCTGACTCTGGAAACACCATATATTTT CASSLRTGSDSGNTIYF
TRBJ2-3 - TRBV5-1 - TGCGCCAGCAGCTTGCGGGTGGCCGAAGCAACAGATACGCAGTATTTT CASSLRVAEATDTQYF
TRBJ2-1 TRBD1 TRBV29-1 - TGCAGCGGGGACAGGAACTCTGACAATGAGCAGTTCTTC CSGDRNSDNEQFF
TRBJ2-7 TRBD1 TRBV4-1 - TGCGCCAGCAGCGGAACAGGGGGCTCCTACGAGCAGTACTTC CASSGTGGSYEQYF
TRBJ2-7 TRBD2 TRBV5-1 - TGCGCCAGCTGCCTTGGGGGGGTCGACGAGCAGTACTTC CASCLGGVDEQYF
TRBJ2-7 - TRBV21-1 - TGTGCCAGCAGCATGACGCGCGGGGCCCACTACGAGCAGTACTTC CASSMTRGAHYEQYF
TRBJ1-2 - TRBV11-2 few TGTGCCAGCAGCTTACGACAAGGTGGCTACACCTTC CASSLRQGGYTF
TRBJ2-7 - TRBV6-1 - TGTGCCAGCAGTGAAGCTCCTCGGTCCTACGAGCAGTACTTC CASSEAPRSYEQYF
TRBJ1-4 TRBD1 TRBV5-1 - TGCGCCAGCAGCTTGGGTCCCGGGACAGCAACTAATGAAAAACTGTTTTTT CASSLGPGTATNEKLFF
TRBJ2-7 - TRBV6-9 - TGTGCCAGCAGTTATTGTCAGGGTAGCTACGAGCAGTACTTC CASSYCQGSYEQYF
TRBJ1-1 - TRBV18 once TGTGCCAGCTCACCCTTCTCTCCCCAGGGAGGATACACTGAAGCTTTCTTT CASSPFSPQGGYTEAFF
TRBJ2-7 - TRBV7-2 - TGTGCCAGCAGCTCCGGACAGACCTACGAGCAGTACTTC CASSSGQTYEQYF
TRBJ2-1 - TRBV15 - TGTGCCACCAGCAGATACGGTCTAGCGCTCAATGAGCAGTTCTTC CATSRYGLALNEQFF
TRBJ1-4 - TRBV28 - TGTGCCAGCAGTTCCATGGACGGGGAAAAACTGCTTTTT CASSSMDGEKLLF
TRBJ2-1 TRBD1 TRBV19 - TGTGCCAGTAGCACGGGACAGGGAGGCTCCTACAATGAGCAGTTCTTC CASSTGQGGSYNEQFF
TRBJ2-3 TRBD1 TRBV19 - TGTGCCAGTAGTACACCGACAGGGGCGGCAGATACGCAGTATTTT CASSTPTGAADTQYF
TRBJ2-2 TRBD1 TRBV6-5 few TGTGCCGTGACTAAGGGGGCCGCCGGCGGGGAGCTGTTTTTT CAVTKGAAGGELFF
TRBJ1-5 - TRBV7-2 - TGTGCCAGCAGCTTAGTGGGTGCCGAGGAATCAGCCCAGCATTTT CASSLVGAEESAQHF
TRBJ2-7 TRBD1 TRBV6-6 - TGTGCCAGCAGTGCCGGGACAGGCCTCGAGCAGTACTTC CASSAGTGLEQYF
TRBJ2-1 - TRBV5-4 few TGTGCCAGCAGCTTAGATCCTAGAATTCTCTCCTACAATGAGCAGTTCTTC CASSLDPRILSYNEQFF
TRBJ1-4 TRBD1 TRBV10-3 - TGTGCCATCAGTGAAGGGACAGACTATGAAAAACTGTTTTTT CAISEGTDYEKLFF